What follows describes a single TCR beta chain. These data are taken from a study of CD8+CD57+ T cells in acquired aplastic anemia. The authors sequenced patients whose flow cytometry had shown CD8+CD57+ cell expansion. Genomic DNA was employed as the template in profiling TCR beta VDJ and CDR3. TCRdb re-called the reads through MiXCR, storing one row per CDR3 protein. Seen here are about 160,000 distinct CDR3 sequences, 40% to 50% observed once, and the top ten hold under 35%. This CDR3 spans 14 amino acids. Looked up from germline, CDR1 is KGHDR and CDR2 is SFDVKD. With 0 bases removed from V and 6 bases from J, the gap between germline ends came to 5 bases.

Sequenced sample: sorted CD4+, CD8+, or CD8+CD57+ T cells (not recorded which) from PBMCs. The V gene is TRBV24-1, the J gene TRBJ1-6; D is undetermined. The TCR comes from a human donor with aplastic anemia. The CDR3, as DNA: TGTGCCACCAGTGATTTGCAAGCTAATTCACCCCTCCACTTT. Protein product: CATSDLQANSPLHF.